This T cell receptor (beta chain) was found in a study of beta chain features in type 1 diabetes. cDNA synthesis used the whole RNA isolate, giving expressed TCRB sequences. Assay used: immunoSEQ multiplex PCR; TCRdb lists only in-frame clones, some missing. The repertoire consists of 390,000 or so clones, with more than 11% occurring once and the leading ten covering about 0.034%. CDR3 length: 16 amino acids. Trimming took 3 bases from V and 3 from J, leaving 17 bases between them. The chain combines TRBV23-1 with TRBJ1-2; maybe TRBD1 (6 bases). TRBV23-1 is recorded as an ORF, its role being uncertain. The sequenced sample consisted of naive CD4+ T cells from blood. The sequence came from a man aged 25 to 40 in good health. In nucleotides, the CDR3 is TGCGCCAGCAGTCAGCACCGGGGGCCGGCTGACTATGGCTACACCTTC. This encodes CASSQHRGPADYGYTF.